This record concerns one T cell receptor (beta chain) sequence. There is no known antigen for this receptor. No qualities accompany the bases; no much larger clone lies one base away. Donors were healthy HIV-negative adults with no recently reported acute infections or vaccinations. All donors were Caucasian adults living in Nashville, Tennessee, USA. CD4+ T cells were enriched by magnetic negative selection, after which naive cells were positively selected on CD45RA and the negative fraction was taken as the memory subset. Blood was collected by leukapheresis, and PBMCs were isolated by Ficoll-Histopaque density gradient centrifugation and then cryopreserved in liquid nitrogen vapor phase. Analytical flow cytometry was used to check the purity and quantity of each magnetically sorted T cell population. Each sorted fraction had its genomic DNA isolated and then quantified by UV absorbance on a Nanodrop 2000c.

There are 13 amino acids in the CDR3, from cysteine to phenylalanine inclusive. CDR3 DNA only is kept here, 39 bases in frame from base 1. The sample comes from a study of shared clonotypes between healthy human individuals (dated by TCRdb to 2018 to 2021). Turning to the overall study: A few men and a couple of women, aged 18 to 49 years, made up the cohort. For each donor, three plates each were used for CD4 naive and CD4 memory, two plates were used for CD8 naive, and one plate was used for CD8 memory. The study deeply sequenced blood TCR repertoires of five healthy adults to estimate repertoire size and the extent of clonotype sharing between individuals. Different laboratories and diverse techniques were used to prepare libraries and sequence TCR repertoires, to increase sequencing depth and limit assay-specific biases. Each donor's leukapheresis produced roughly between roughly 0.94 and 9.5 billion PBMCs. The paper's findings and limits, for the study overall: Compared with non-shared clonotypes, clonotypes shared by all four sorted-subset donors had higher generation probabilities. Estimated clonotype richness was generally larger for naive than for memory subsets. About 4.5% of naive CD4, around 4% of naive CD8, around 2.3% of memory CD4, and 0.35% to 0.4% of memory CD8 clonotypes were shared across several donors. Sampling was limited to blood, and TCR repertoires in tissue likely differ from TCR repertoires in blood. The small number of donors limited the genetic and exposure-history diversity represented. Pairwise subsampling indicated that sequencing depth was expected to affect the degree of clonotype sharing among donors. Rarefaction of sorted-subset datasets indicated incomplete sequencing despite the large sequencing depth.

Using the deep immunoSEQ assay, TCR CDR3 regions were amplified from genomic DNA by multiplex PCR. Extracted genomic DNA from each cell subset was distributed evenly across all wells of several immunoSEQ 96-well plates, and each plate was treated as a replicate. For sorted subsets, roughly 0.2 ug genomic DNA, equal to tens of thousands of T cell genomes, was loaded into each replicate PCR. Purified libraries were measured with a Qubit 3.0 fluorometer, size-checked on a Bioanalyzer 2100, and measured again with the KAPA Library Quantification kit. Every immunoSEQ 96-well plate was sequenced on a dedicated single-read 150-cycle Illumina NextSeq 550 flow cell. The original pipeline was this. The immunoSEQ output contained only junctional sequences without quality scores, so filtering could not match that applied to full-length reads. To assign V/J genes and CDR3, sequences were annotated against IMGT germline references using PyIR, a Python wrapper for IgBLAST v1.9. Any read was removed if the V/J assignment was weak (E-value above 1e-6), the CDR3 was missing, or the read contained stop codons, out-of-frame junctions, or ambiguous translated residues. V3J clonotypes were defined as sequences sharing an identical inferred V gene, J gene, and CDR3 amino acid sequence. Percentage overlap between repertoires was calculated by dividing the number of shared unique clonotypes by the size of the smaller repertoire. RTK rarefaction, the Chao1 estimator, and Recon v2.1 estimates of unobserved clonotypes were used to assess repertoire richness. OLGA was used to compute generation probabilities for all TCRbeta clonotypes that the gDNA method yielded from a handful of donors. The immuneACCESS repertoire file appears here via TCRdb, limited to in-frame rearrangements. These files lack a portion of the clones; in checked studies, under half of the deficit traces to unresolved V genes, and the cause of the others is not known. The V and J calls and clone size were taken over from that table, and D and trimming were inferred from the DNA. The sample table holds 2 million to 2.5 million clones, of which approximately 94% were seen once. In total, the top ten clones hold about 0.38% of the sample.

This receptor was identified in a man aged 18 to 29 in good health. Some clones in this sample may be carry-over from other donors' samples. This chain joins TRBV21-1 to TRBJ1-1. TRBV21-1 is an annotated pseudogene. Source material: naive CD4+ T cells from PBMCs. The meaning of the sample's cell subset or site label: CD45RA+ positively selected. The CDR3 reads as follows: CASSPWDHTEAFF. The nucleotide sequence is given as TGTGCCAGCAGCCCCTGGGACCACACTGAAGCTTTCTTT.